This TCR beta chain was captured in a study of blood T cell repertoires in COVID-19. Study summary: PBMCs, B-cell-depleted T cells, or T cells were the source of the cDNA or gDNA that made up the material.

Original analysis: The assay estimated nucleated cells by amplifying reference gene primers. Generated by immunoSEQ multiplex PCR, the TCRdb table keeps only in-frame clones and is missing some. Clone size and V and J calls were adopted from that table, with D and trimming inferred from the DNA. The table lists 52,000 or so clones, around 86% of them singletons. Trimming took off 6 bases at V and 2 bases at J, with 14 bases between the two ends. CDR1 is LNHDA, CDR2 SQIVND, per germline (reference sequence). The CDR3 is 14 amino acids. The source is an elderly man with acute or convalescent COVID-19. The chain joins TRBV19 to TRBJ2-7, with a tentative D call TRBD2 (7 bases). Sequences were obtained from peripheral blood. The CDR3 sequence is CASSPGGGPYEQYF. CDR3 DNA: TGTGCCAGTAGCCCGGGGGGCGGGCCCTACGAGCAGTACTTC.